This TCR beta chain was observed in a study of shared clonotypes between healthy human individuals. Using immunoSEQ multiplex PCR, the repertoire was profiled, and TCRdb retains in-frame clones only, with some absent. The repertoire holds hundreds of thousands of clones, with 85% to 95% as singletons. Naivety among CD8 cells was defined by CD45RO negativity and positive CCR7 selection, thereby excluding terminally differentiated effector memory CD45RA+ cells. Trimming took 0 bases from V and 0 from J, leaving 18 bases between them. CDR3 length: 19 amino acids. Germline CDR1 reads LGHNA; CDR2 reads YNFKEQ.

The sequence derives from a woman aged 25 to 39 in good health. This chain uses TRBV4-2 with TRBJ1-3, with D hard to call. Sequencing was done on a sample of naive CD8+ T cells sorted from blood. As DNA, the CDR3 is TGTGCCAGCAGCCAAGATTCCTCCCTCCTCGTAAGCTCTGGAAACACCATATATTTT. It yields the protein CASSQDSSLLVSSGNTIYF.